This T cell receptor (beta chain) was sequenced in a study of cytomegalovirus exposure and HLA in healthy donors. Details on this clone: Antigen unknown.

CDR3 length: 15 residues. Per the germline V gene, CDR1 is SGHTA and CDR2 is FQGNSA. V lost 2 bases and J lost 6, with 17 bases in between. General study points: Previously analyzed data showed that most TCR beta V segments were productive at a frequency of about 90% or about 30%.

A multiplex PCR was run with 60 Vbeta primers and 13 Jbeta primers. Only in-frame clones appear in the TCRdb table, and some are missing; sequencing was by immunoSEQ multiplex PCR. The table has about 74,000 clones, about three quarters seen once. What was sequenced was PBMCs. The gene calls are TRBV7-2 and TRBJ2-7; D is perhaps TRBD1 (5 bases). This sequence originates from a woman in her thirties or forties in good health and CMV-seropositive. The chain's CDR3 is CASSLSIHFQGEQYF. In nucleotides, the CDR3 is TGTGCCAGCAGCTTATCGATCCATTTTCAGGGCGAGCAGTACTTC.